A single T cell receptor (beta chain) is shown here with its context. Its target is unknown. Repertoires were generated with immunoSEQ multiplex PCR, while TCRdb's copy carries only in-frame clones and drops some. The sample lists fewer than 500,000 clones, roughly nine tenths occurring once. Indicated treatment: roughly 18 received Ad26.COV2.S at low or high dose, single or two shots; roughly 5 received placebo; per-sample allocation not given. Collection of samples fell on day 63 after the first vaccine or placebo injection. This entry comes from a study of Ad26.COV2.S vaccination and SARS-CoV-2 variants. Study-level points and caveats: Comparable non-spike TCR breadth was observed in vaccine and placebo recipients.

Germline lookup yields CDR1 ENHRY and CDR2 SYGVKD. CDR3 length equals 14 residues. V lost 0 bases and J 5 bases, leaving 7 bases between the germline ends. The TCR was taken from a person aged 18-65 years who received the Ad26.COV2.S COVID-19 vaccine or a placebo. The rearrangement uses TRBV10-3 and TRBJ1-4, with D unresolved. This specimen consisted of peripheral blood, obtained in a trial of Ad26.COV2.S vaccine versus placebo. Written as DNA, the CDR3 is TGTGCCATCAGTGAGTCGGTACCAAATGAAAAACTGTTTTTT. It encodes CAISESVPNEKLFF.